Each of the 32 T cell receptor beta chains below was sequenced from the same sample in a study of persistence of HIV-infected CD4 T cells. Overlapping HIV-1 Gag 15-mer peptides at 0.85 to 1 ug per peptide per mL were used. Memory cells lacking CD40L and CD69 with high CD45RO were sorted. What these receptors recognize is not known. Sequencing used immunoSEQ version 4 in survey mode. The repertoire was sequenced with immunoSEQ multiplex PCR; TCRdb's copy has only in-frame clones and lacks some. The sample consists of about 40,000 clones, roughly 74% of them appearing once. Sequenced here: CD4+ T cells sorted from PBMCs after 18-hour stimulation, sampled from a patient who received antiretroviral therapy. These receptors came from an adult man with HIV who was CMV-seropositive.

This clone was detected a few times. The CDR3 nucleotides are TGTGCCAGCAGCTGGGGACCCAATCAGCCCCAGCATTTT. Translation gives CASSWGPNQPQHF. The V and J genes are TRBV7-2 and TRBJ1-5, with a tentative D call TRBD1 (5 bases). Germline values: CDR1 SGHTA, CDR2 FQGNSA. The CDR3 contains 13 residues. V was pared by 4 bases and J by 3 bases, with 7 bases between.

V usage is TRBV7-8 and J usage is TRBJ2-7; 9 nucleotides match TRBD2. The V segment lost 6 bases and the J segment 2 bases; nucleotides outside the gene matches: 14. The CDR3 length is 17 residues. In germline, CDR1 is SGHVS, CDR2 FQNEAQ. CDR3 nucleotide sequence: TGTGCCAGCAGTACGGCGGGGGGGCGACTCAGTGCCTACGAGCAGTACTTC. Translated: CASSTAGGRLSAYEQYF.

Here the CDR3 reads CASSLQSSGSPYNEQFF. The CDR3 nucleotides are TGCGCCAGCAGCTTGCAGTCAAGCGGGAGTCCCTACAATGAGCAGTTCTTC. J is TRBJ2-1 and V is TRBV5-1; 8 bases are a match to TRBD2. The germline V gene encodes CDR1 SGHRS and CDR2 YFSETQ. After removal of 1 base from V and 2 bases from J, the junction contained 8 bases not matched to a gene. This CDR3 is built from 17 residues.

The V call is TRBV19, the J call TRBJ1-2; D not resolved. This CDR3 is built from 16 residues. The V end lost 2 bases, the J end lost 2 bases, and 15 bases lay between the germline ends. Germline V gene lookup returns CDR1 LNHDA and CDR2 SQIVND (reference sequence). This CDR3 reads CASSIMAGVENYGYTF. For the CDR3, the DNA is TGTGCCAGTAGTATAATGGCCGGGGTGGAAAACTATGGCTACACCTTC.

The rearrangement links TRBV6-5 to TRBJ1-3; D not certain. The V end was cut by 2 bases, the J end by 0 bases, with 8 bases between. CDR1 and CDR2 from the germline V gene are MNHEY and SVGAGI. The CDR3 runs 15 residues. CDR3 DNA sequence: TGTGCCAGCAGTTACCGGGGTAGCTCTGGAAACACCATATATTTT. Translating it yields CASSYRGSSGNTIYF.

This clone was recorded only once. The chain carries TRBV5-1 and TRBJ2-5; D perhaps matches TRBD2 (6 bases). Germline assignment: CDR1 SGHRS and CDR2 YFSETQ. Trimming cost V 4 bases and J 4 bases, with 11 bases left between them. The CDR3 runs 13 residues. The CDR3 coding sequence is TGCGCCAGCAGCGGGGGGTTTGGAGAGACCCAGTACTTC. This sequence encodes CASSGGFGETQYF.

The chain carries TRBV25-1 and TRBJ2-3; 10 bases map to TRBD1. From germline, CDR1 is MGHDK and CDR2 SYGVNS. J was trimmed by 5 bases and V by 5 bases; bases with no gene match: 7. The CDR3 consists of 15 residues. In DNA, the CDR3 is TGTGCCAGCAGTAACTTGGGACAGGGGTTAGATACGCAGTATTTT. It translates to CASSNLGQGLDTQYF. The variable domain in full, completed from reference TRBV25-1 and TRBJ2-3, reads EADIYQTPRYLVIGTGKKITLECSQTMGHDKMYWYQQDPGMELHLIHYSYGVNSTEKGDLSSESTVSRIRTEHFPLTLESARPSHTSQYLCASSNLGQGLDTQYFGPGTRLTVL.

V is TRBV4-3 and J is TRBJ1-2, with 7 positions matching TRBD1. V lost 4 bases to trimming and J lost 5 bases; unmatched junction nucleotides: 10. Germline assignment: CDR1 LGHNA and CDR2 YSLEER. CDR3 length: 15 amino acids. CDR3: CASSPGAGGRYGYTF. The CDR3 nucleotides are TGCGCCAGCAGCCCCGGGGCAGGGGGGAGGTATGGCTACACCTTC.

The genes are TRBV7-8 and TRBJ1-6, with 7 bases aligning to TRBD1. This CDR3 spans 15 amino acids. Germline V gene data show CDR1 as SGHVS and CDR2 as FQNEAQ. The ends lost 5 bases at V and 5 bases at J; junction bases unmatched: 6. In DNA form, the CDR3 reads TGTGCCAGCAGCCCACTAGACAGGGATAATTCACCCCTCCACTTT. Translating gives CASSPLDRDNSPLHF.

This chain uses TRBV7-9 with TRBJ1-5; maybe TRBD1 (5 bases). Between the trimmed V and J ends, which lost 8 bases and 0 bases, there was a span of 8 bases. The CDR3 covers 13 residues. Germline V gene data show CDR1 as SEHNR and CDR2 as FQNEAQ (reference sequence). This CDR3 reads CASGGDSNQPQHF. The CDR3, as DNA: TGTGCCAGCGGGGGGGATAGCAATCAGCCCCAGCATTTT.

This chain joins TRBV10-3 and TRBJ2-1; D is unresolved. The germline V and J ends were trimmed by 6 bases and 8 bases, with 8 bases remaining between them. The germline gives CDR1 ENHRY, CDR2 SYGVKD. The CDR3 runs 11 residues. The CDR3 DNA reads TGTGCCATCAGCGACACACATGAGCAGTTCTTC. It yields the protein CAISDTHEQFF.

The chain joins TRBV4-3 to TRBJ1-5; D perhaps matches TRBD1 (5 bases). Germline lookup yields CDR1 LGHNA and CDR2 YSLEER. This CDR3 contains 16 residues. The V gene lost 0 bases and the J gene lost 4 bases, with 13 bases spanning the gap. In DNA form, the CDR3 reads TGCGCCAGCAGCCAAGACCACGGAGGGGATAATCAGCCCCAGCATTTT. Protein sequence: CASSQDHGGDNQPQHF.

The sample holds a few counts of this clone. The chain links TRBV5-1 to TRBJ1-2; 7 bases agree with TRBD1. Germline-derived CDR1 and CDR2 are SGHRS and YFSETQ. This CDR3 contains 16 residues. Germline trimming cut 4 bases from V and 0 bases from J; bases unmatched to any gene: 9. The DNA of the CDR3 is TGCGCCAGCAGCCCCCCCGGTACAGGGGCTAACTATGGCTACACCTTC. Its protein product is CASSPPGTGANYGYTF.

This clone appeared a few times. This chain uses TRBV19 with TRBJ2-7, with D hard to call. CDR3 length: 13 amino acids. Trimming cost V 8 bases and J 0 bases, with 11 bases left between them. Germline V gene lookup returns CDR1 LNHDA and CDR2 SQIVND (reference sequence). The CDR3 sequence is CASANGVSYEQYF. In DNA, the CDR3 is TGTGCCAGTGCAAACGGTGTCTCCTACGAGCAGTACTTC. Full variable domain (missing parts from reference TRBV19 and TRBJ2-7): DGGITQSPKYLFRKEGQNVTLSCEQNLNHDAMYWYRQDPGQGLRLIYYSQIVNDFQKGDIAEGYSVSREKKESFPLTVTSAQKNPTAFYLCASANGVSYEQYFGPGTRLTVT.

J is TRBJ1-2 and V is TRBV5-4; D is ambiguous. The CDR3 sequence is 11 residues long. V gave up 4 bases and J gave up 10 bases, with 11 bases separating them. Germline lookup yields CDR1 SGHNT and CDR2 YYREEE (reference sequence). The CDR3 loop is CASSPGRIYTF. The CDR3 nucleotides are TGTGCCAGCAGCCCGGGGAGAATCTACACCTTC.

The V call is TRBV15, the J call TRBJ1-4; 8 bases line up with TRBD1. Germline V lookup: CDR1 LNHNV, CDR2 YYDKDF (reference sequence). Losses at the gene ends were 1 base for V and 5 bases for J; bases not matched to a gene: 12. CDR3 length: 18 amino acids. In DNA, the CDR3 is TGTGCCACCAGCAGAGTGGGGGGACAGGCGGGTAGAAATGAAAAACTGTTTTTT. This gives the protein CATSRVGGQAGRNEKLFF.

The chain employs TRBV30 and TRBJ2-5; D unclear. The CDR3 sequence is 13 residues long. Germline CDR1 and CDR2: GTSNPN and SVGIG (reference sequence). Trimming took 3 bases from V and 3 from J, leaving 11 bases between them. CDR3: CAWSPGSKETQYF. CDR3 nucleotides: TGTGCCTGGAGCCCCGGGTCCAAAGAGACCCAGTACTTC.

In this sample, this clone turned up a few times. CDR3 nucleotide sequence: TGTGCCAGCAGTTTAAGCATATGGGGCTCTGGGGCCAACGTCCTGACTTTC. It encodes CASSLSIWGSGANVLTF. The rearrangement links TRBV27 to TRBJ2-6; D is undetermined. Trimming stripped 2 bases from V and 0 bases from J, with 11 bases between. Germline lookup yields CDR1 MNHEY and CDR2 SMNVEV (reference sequence). The CDR3 runs to 17 residues. Full variable domain (missing parts from reference TRBV27 and TRBJ2-6): EAQVTQNPRYLITVTGKKLTVTCSQNMNHEYMSWYRQDPGLGLRQIYYSMNVEVTDKGDVPEGYKVSRKEKRNFPLILESPSPNQTSLYFCASSLSIWGSGANVLTFGAGSRLTVL.

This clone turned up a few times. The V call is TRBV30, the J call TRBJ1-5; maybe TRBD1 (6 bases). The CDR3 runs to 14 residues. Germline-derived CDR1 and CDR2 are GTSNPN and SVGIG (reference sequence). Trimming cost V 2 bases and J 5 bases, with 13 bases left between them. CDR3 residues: CAWSSGGADQPQHF. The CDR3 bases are TGTGCCTGGAGTTCGGGGGGCGCCGATCAGCCCCAGCATTTT.

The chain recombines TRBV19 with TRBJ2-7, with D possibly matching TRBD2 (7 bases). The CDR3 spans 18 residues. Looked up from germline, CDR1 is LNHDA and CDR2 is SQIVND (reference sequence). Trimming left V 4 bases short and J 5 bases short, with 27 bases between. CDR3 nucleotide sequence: TGTGCCAGTAGTACTAATAAGAGGGGGGGGACGAAGTGGAACGAGCAGTACTTC. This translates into CASSTNKRGGTKWNEQYF.

The CDR3 coding sequence is TGTGCCAGCAGACCGGGACATTCTGGGGCCAACGTCCTGACTTTC. Protein: CASRPGHSGANVLTF. The chain has TRBV9 and TRBJ2-6, with D perhaps TRBD1 (6 bases). Trimming shortened V by 5 bases and J by 1 base, and 10 bases separated the two germline ends. The CDR3 consists of 15 residues. Germline lookup yields CDR1 SGDLS and CDR2 YYNGEE.

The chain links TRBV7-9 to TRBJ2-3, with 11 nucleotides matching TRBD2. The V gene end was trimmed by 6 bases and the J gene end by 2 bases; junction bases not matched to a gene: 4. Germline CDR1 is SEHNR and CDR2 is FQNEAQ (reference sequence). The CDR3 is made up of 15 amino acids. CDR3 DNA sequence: TGTGCCAGCAGTTATAGCGGGGGGGCCACAGATACGCAGTATTTT. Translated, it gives CASSYSGGATDTQYF.

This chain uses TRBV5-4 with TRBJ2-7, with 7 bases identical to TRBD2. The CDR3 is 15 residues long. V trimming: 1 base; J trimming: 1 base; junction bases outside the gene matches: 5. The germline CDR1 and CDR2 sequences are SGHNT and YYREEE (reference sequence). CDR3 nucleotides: TGTGCCAGCAGCTTGATCGGGAGGCGATCCTACGAGCAGTACTTC. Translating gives CASSLIGRRSYEQYF. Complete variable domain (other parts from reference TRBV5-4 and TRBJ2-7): ETGVTQSPTHLIKTRGQQVTLRCSSQSGHNTVSWYQQALGQGPQFIFQYYREEENGRGNFPPRFSGLQFPNYSSELNVNALELDDSALYLCASSLIGRRSYEQYFGPGTRLTVT.

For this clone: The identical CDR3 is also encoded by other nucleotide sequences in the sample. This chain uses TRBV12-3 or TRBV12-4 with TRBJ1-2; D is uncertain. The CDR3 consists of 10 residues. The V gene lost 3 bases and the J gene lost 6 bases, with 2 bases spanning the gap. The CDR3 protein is CASSLNGYTF. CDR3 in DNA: TGTGCCAGCAGTTTGAATGGCTACACCTTC.

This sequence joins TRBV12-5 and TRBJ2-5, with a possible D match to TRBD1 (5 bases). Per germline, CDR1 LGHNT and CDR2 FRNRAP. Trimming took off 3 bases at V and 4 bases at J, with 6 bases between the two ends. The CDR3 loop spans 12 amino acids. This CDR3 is CASGLRGETQYF. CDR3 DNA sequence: TGTGCTAGTGGTTTAAGGGGAGAGACCCAGTACTTC.

The CDR3 protein is CASSPDRAGEKLFF. CDR3 DNA sequence: TGTGCCAGCTCACCTGACAGGGCAGGTGAAAAACTGTTTTTT. The gene calls are TRBV18 and TRBJ1-4; 7 bases line up with TRBD1. The CDR3 loop spans 14 amino acids. After removal of 3 bases from V and 7 bases from J, the junction contained 5 bases not matched to a gene. Germline V lookup: CDR1 KGHSH, CDR2 LQKENI.

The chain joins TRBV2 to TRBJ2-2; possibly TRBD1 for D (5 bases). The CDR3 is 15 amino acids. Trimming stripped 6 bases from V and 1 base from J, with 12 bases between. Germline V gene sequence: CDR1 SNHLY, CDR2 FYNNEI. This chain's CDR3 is CASRRQRQNTGELFF. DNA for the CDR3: TGTGCCAGCAGAAGACAGAGACAGAACACCGGGGAGCTGTTTTTT.

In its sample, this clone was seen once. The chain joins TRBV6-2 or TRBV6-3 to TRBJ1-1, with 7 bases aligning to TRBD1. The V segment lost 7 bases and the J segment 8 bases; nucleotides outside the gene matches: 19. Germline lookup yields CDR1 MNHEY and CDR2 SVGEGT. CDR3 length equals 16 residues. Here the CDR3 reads CASTPARQGRYTEAFF. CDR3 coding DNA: TGTGCCAGCACCCCAGCCCGACAGGGAAGGTATACCGAAGCTTTCTTT.

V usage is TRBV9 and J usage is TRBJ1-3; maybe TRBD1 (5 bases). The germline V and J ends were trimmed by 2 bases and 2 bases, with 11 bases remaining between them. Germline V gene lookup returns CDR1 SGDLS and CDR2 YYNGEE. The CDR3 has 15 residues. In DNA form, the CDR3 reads TGTGCCAGCAGCGTGGCCGGGACGGCTGGAAACACCATATATTTT. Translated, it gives CASSVAGTAGNTIYF.

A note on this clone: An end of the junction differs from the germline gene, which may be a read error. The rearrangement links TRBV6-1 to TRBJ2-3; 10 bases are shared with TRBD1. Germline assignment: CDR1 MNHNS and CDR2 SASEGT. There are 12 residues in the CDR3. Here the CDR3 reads CASRQDRGPRGF. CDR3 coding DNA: TGTGCCAGCAGGCAAGACAGGGGGCCTCGCGGTTTT.

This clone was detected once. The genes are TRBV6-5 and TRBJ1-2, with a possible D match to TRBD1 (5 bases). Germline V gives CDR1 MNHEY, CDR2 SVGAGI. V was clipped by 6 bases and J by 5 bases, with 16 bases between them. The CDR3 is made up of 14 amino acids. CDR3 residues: CASRGSRGDYGYTF. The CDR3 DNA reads TGTGCCAGCAGGGGGAGTCGAGGGGATTATGGCTACACCTTC.

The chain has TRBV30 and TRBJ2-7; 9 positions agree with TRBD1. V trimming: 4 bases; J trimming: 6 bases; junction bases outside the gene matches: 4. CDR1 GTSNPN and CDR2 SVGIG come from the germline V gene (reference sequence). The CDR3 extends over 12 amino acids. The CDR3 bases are TGTGCCTGGACACAGGGGGCTGTCGAGCAGTACTTC. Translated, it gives CAWTQGAVEQYF.